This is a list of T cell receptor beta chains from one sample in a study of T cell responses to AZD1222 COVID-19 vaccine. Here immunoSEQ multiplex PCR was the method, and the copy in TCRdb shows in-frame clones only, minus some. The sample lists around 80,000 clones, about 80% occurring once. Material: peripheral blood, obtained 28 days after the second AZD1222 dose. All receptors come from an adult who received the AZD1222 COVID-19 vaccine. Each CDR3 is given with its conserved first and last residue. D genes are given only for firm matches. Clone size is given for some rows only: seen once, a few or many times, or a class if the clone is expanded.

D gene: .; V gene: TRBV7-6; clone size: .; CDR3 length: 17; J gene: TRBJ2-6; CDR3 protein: CASSLTGWSPGANVLTF; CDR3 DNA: TGTGCCAGCAGCTTGACAGGTTGGTCCCCTGGGGCCAACGTCCTGACTTTC
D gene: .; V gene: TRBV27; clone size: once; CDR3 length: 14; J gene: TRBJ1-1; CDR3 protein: CASSLGSPRAEAFF; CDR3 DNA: TGTGCCAGCAGTTTAGGCAGCCCTCGGGCTGAAGCTTTCTTT
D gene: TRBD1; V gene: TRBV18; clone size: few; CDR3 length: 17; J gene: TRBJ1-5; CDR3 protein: CASSPFPGTGHDQPQHF; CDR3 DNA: TGTGCCAGCTCACCTTTCCCCGGGACAGGTCACGATCAGCCCCAGCATTTT
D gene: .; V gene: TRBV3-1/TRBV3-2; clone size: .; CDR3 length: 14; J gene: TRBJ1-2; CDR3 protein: CASSHSEGNYGYTF; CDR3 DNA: TGTGCCAGCAGCCACTCGGAGGGAAACTATGGCTACACCTTC
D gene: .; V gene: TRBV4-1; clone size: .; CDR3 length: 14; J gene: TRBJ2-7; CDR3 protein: CASSQAGSFYEQYF; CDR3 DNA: TGCGCCAGCAGCCAAGCAGGGAGCTTCTACGAGCAGTACTTC
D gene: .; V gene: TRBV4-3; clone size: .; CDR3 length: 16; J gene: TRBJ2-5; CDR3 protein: CASSQDRRLEAETQYF; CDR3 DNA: TGCGCCAGCAGCCAAGATCGGAGACTAGAGGCGGAGACCCAGTACTTC
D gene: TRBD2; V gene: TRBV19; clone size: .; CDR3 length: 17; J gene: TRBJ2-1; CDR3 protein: CASSPGLAGVRTNEQFF; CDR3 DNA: TGTGCCAGTAGTCCGGGACTAGCGGGAGTTCGGACCAATGAGCAGTTCTTC
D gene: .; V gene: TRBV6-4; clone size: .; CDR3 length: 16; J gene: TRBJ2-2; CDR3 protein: CASSNPPTRNTGELFF; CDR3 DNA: TGTGCCAGCAGTAATCCCCCAACCCGCAACACCGGGGAGCTGTTTTTT
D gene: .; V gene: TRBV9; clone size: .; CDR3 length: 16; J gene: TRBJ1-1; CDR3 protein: CASSVLDSGVNTEAFF; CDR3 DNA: TGTGCCAGCAGCGTACTAGACAGCGGAGTGAACACTGAAGCTTTCTTT
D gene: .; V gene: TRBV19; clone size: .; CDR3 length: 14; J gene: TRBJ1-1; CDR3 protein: CASHVRVDGTEAFF; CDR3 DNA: TGTGCCAGTCACGTTAGGGTGGATGGCACTGAAGCTTTCTTT
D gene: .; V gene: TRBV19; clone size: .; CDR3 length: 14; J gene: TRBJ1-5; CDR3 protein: CASSRGAKNQPQHF; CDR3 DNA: TGTGCCAGTAGTAGGGGGGCGAAGAATCAGCCCCAGCATTTT
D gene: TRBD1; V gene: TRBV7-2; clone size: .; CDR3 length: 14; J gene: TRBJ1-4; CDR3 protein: CASSLAGTAEKLFF; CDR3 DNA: TGTGCCAGCAGCTTGGCCGGGACAGCTGAAAAACTGTTTTTT
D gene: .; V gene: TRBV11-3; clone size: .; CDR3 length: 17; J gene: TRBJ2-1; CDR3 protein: CASSSSLGGSSYNEQFF; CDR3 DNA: TGTGCCAGCAGCTCTTCCTTGGGCGGAAGCTCCTACAATGAGCAGTTCTTC
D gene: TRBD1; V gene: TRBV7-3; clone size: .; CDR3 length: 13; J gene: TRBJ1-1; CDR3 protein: CASSTTGETEAFF; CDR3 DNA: TGTGCCAGCAGCACGACAGGGGAGACTGAAGCTTTCTTT
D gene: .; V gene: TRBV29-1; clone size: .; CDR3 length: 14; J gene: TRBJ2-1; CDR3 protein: CSVAQRPSYNEQFF; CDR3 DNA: TGCAGCGTTGCCCAGCGCCCCTCCTACAATGAGCAGTTCTTC
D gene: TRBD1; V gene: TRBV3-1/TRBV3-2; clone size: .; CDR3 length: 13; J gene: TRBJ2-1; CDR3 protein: CASSLNRGNEQFF; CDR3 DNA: TGTGCCAGCAGCCTCAACAGGGGTAATGAGCAGTTCTTC
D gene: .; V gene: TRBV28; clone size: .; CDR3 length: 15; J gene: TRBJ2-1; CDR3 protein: CASTLPGGSYNEQFF; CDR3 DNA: TGTGCCAGCACCCTACCCGGGGGCTCCTACAATGAGCAGTTCTTC
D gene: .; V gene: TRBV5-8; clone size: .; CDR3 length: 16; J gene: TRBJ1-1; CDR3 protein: CASSLGDGTGNTEAFF; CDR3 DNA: TGTGCCAGCAGCTTGGGAGACGGGACCGGGAACACTGAAGCTTTCTTT
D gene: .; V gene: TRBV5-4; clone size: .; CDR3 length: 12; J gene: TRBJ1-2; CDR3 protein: CASSLYEGGYTF; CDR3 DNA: TGTGCCAGCAGCTTGTATGAAGGAGGCTACACCTTC
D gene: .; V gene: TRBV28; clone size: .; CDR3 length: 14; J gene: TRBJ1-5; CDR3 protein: CASIGALGSQPQHF; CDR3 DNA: TGTGCCAGCATTGGGGCTTTAGGCTCCCAGCCCCAGCATTTT